This entry describes one TCR beta chain. Its cognate antigen is unknown. The repertoire was sequenced with immunoSEQ multiplex PCR; TCRdb's copy has only in-frame clones and lacks some. The sample lists about 12,000 clones; about two thirds were seen once. The sample originates from a study of chemoradiotherapy in HPV16-positive cancers. Study-wide background: Candidate HPV-specific T-cell clones and common TCR motifs came from functional assays in two HPV16-positive patients.

The CDR3 consists of 17 residues. Germline V lookup: CDR1 LNHDA, CDR2 SQIVND (reference sequence). The J segment lost 8 bases and the V segment lost 10 bases, leaving 18 bases of the junction unmatched. Findings of the study overall: HPV-specific T cells were functionally defined from only a couple of HPV16-positive patients.

This sample was gathered from a patient who underwent chemoradiotherapy. This TCR derives from a human donor with HPV-associated anogenital cancer. This rearrangement joins TRBV19 to TRBJ2-1; 12 nucleotides match TRBD2. Written as DNA, the CDR3 is TGTGCCACCCTAACCTACCTAGCGGGAGGGTTCGTCGATGAGCAGTTCTTC. Protein sequence: CATLTYLAGGFVDEQFF.